This T cell receptor (beta chain) came from a study of vaccination and CD4 T cells after COVID-19. The treatment was: roughly ten-day PBMC culture with coronavirus spike peptide pools or control peptides (ViraFEST assay). Notes on this clonotype: Its antigen is unknown.

Sequencing of cultured CD4+ T cell DNA used the Oncomine TCR Beta short-read assay. Each CDR3 protein is one row after TCRdb ran MiXCR on the PCR reads. The data hold about 3,300 distinct CDR3 sequences, with under 55% observed a single time. The TCR originated in a human donor who had recovered from COVID-19. The sequenced material came from CD4+ T cells from blood, cultured in vitro.

CDR3 region: CASSRPPGQPQHF. The CDR3 coding sequence is TGTGCCAGCAGTAGACCTCCCGGTCAGCCCCAGCATTTT. The chain employs TRBV28 and TRBJ1-5; no firm D call. Trimming took 5 bases from V and 6 from J, leaving 11 bases between them. The CDR3 runs to 13 residues. Looked up from germline, CDR1 is MDHEN and CDR2 is SYDVKM.